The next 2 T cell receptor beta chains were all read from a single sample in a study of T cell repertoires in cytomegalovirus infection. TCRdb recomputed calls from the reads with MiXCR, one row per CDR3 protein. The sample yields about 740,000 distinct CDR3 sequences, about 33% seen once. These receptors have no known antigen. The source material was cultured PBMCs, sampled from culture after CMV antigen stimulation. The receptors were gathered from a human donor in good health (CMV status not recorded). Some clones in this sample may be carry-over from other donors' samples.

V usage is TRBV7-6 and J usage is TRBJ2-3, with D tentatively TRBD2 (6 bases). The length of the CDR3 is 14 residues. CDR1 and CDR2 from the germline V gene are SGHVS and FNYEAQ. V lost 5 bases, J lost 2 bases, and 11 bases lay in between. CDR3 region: CASSTGGDTDTQYF. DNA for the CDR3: TGTGCCAGCAGCACCGGGGGAGACACAGATACGCAGTATTTT.

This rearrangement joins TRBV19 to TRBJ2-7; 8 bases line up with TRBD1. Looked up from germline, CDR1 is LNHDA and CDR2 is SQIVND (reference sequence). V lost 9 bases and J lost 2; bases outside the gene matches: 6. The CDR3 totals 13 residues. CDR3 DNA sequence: TGTGCCAGCTCTACAGGGGGAGCCTACGAGCAGTACTTC. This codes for CASSTGGAYEQYF.